The following is a TCR beta chain sequence with its context. Sequenced material consisted of expressed TCRB transcripts (all of the isolated RNA was reverse transcribed). The table came from immunoSEQ multiplex PCR; TCRdb's copy has only in-frame clones and leaves some out. The table records under 300,000 clones, 27% of them present only once. This entry belongs to a study of beta chain features in type 1 diabetes. Germline lookup yields CDR1 MGHRA and CDR2 YSYEKL. The V gene lost 3 bases and the J gene lost 3 bases, with 14 bases spanning the gap. This CDR3 has 15 residues. The source material was central memory CD4+ T cells from blood. The sequence came from a man aged 25 to 40 in good health. The chain employs TRBV4-1 and TRBJ1-2, with D possibly TRBD1 on 5 matching bases. CDR3 residues: CASSHPSVGDYGYTF. The CDR3 DNA is TGCGCCAGCAGCCATCCCTCGGTGGGGGACTATGGCTACACCTTC.